Following are 5 T cell receptor beta chains from one sample sequenced in a study of cytomegalovirus exposure and HLA in healthy donors (dated by TCRdb to 2016 to 2017). To prepare the library, the immunoSEQ multiplex PCR assay was applied. TCRdb took over this immuneACCESS table, retaining in-frame rearrangements with V and J assigned. Such tables are incomplete; in checked studies, under half of the missing clones stem from an unresolved V gene, and the remainder is unexplained. For this sample the table gives 150,000 to 200,000 clones, of which around four fifths were detected only once. The ten largest clones represent around 2.4% of the sample. Input material: PBMCs. The receptor set was obtained from a man aged 30-40 years in good health and CMV-seropositive.

The J gene is TRBJ1-4, the V gene TRBV4-1; 9 bases fit TRBD1. This CDR3 is built from 17 residues. From germline, CDR1 is MGHRA and CDR2 YSYEKL. Germline trimming cut 1 base from V and 4 bases from J; bases unmatched to any gene: 7. DNA of the CDR3: TGCGCCAGCAGCCAAGCGCCCACAGGGGGCCGTAATGAAAAACTGTTTTTT. Translated: CASSQAPTGGRNEKLFF.

J is TRBJ2-7 and V is TRBV25-1; 7 bases align to TRBD1. Germline values: CDR1 MGHDK, CDR2 SYGVNS. The junction had 2 bases not matched to a gene; V was cut back by 0 bases and J by 0 bases. This CDR3 has 15 residues. The CDR3 bases are TGTGCCAGCAGTGAATATCGGGACAGCTCCTACGAGCAGTACTTC. This gives the protein CASSEYRDSSYEQYF.

The genes are TRBV7-8 and TRBJ1-1, with D perhaps TRBD1 (5 bases). Germline CDR1 SGHVS, CDR2 FQNEAQ. This CDR3 is 15 amino acids long. V was pared by 3 bases and J by 13 bases, with 24 bases between. The CDR3 sequence: CASSFDGTFRSPVFF. The CDR3 DNA sequence: TGTGCCAGCAGCTTTGATGGGACTTTCCGTTCCCCTGTTTTCTTT.

V and J are TRBV19 and TRBJ2-3; 10 positions agree with TRBD2. The CDR3 spans 15 residues. V trimming: 7 bases; J trimming: 4 bases; junction bases outside the gene matches: 8. Germline lookup yields CDR1 LNHDA and CDR2 SQIVND (reference sequence). The CDR3 loop is CASTNKRGGSDTQYF. The CDR3 region has the DNA TGTGCCAGTACTAATAAGCGGGGGGGCTCAGATACGCAGTATTTT.

The gene calls are TRBV7-4 and TRBJ1-1; no firm D call. This CDR3 comprises 13 residues. Trimming cost V 0 bases and J 1 base, with 3 bases left between them. The germline V gene has CDR1 SGHVT and CDR2 SQSDAQ. The CDR3 loop is CASSLARNTEAFF. The CDR3 DNA follows: TGTGCCAGCAGCTTAGCCAGGAACACTGAAGCTTTCTTT.